Each of the 23 T cell receptor beta chains below was sequenced from the same sample in a study of T cell responses to AZD1222 COVID-19 vaccine. Produced via immunoSEQ multiplex PCR; TCRdb's table is partial and in-frame only. This table has roughly 150,000 clones, 80% to 95% appearing once. The specimen was peripheral blood, collected 28 days after the second AZD1222 dose. Every receptor here comes from an adult who received the AZD1222 COVID-19 vaccine.

The genes are TRBV2 and TRBJ1-1, with D unresolved. The V end lost 7 bases, the J end lost 9 bases, and 24 bases lay between the germline ends. The germline V gene has CDR1 SNHLY and CDR2 FYNNEI. The CDR3 has 15 residues. The DNA of the CDR3 is TGTGCCAGCACTCGAATCGAGGGAATCATGGGAAAAGCTTTCTTT. The encoded protein is CASTRIEGIMGKAFF. Combining the CDR3 with reference TRBV2 and TRBJ1-1 gives the whole variable domain EPEVTQTPSHQVTQMGQEVILRCVPISNHLYFYWYRQILGQKVEFLVSFYNNEISEKSEIFDDQFSVERPDGSNFTLKIRSTKLEDSAMYFCASTRIEGIMGKAFFGQGTRLTVV.

This chain joins TRBV29-1 and TRBJ2-3; either TRBD1 or TRBD2 may fit D (5 bases each). Germline assignment: CDR1 SQVTM and CDR2 ANQGSEA. CDR3 size: 13 residues. Trimming pared 7 bases from V and 4 bases from J, leaving 15 bases between. The CDR3 spells CSAGVREADTQYF. CDR3 in DNA: TGCAGCGCCGGGGTCAGGGAAGCAGATACGCAGTATTTT.

This sequence joins TRBV30 and TRBJ1-5; 7 bases fit TRBD1. After removal of 1 base from V and 5 bases from J, the junction contained 2 bases not matched to a gene. The germline gives CDR1 GTSNPN, CDR2 SVGIG (reference sequence). The CDR3 loop spans 13 amino acids. The DNA of the CDR3 is TGTGCCTGGAGTGGCACAGGGGATCAGCCCCAGCATTTT. Its protein is CAWSGTGDQPQHF.

V and J are TRBV2 and TRBJ1-4; 9 nucleotides line up with TRBD1. The germline gives CDR1 SNHLY, CDR2 FYNNEI. The CDR3 covers 12 residues. Germline trimming cut 6 bases from V and 10 bases from J; bases unmatched to any gene: 3. The CDR3 DNA sequence: TGTGCCAGCAGGGACAGGGGAGGAAAACTGTTTTTT. As protein: CASRDRGGKLFF.

The rearrangement links TRBV18 to TRBJ2-3; 11 bases fit TRBD2. The germline V gene has CDR1 KGHSH and CDR2 LQKENI. The CDR3 totals 17 residues. V was clipped by 3 bases and J by 3 bases; unmatched bases: 8. This chain's CDR3 is CASSPPVAGGTTDTQYF. The DNA of the CDR3 is TGTGCCAGCTCACCGCCGGTAGCGGGGGGGACTACAGATACGCAGTATTTT.

This clone was found once. The CDR3 is CASSLVGDQETQYF. In DNA form, the CDR3 reads TGTGCCAGCAGTTTAGTAGGAGACCAAGAGACCCAGTACTTC. The V and J genes are TRBV28 and TRBJ2-5; D is unresolved. Germline V gene lookup returns CDR1 MDHEN and CDR2 SYDVKM. Trimming shortened V by 2 bases and J by 0 bases, and 7 bases separated the two germline ends. This CDR3 has 14 amino acids. Full variable domain (remainder filled in from reference TRBV28 and TRBJ2-5): DVKVTQSSRYLVKRTGEKVFLECVQDMDHENMFWYRQDPGLGLRLIYFSYDVKMKEKGDIPEGYSVSREKKERFSLILESASTNQTSMYLCASSLVGDQETQYFGPGTRLLVL.

The V call is TRBV5-4, the J call TRBJ1-1, with 7 bases identical to TRBD1. The germline V gene encodes CDR1 SGHNT and CDR2 YYREEE (reference sequence). V was pared by 4 bases and J by 11 bases, with 8 bases of the junction left unmatched. The CDR3 has 12 residues. The CDR3 nucleotides are TGTGCCAGCAGCACATCCGGGACAGCCGCTTTCTTT. As protein: CASSTSGTAAFF.

The chain carries TRBV6-2 or TRBV6-3 and TRBJ2-1, with a tentative D call TRBD2 (7 bases). The CDR3 extends over 12 amino acids. The V gene's germline CDR1 is MNHEY and CDR2 SVGEGT. V lost 6 bases, J lost 12 bases, and 15 bases lay in between. CDR3 loop: CASSLGGPGQFF. For the CDR3, the DNA is TGTGCCAGCAGCCTCGGGGGGCCGGGGCAGTTCTTC.

The chain combines TRBV28 with TRBJ1-5; D is unclear. This CDR3 has 14 residues. Germline assignment: CDR1 MDHEN and CDR2 SYDVKM. The germline V and J ends were trimmed by 7 bases and 3 bases, with 13 bases remaining between them. Here the CDR3 DNA reads TGTGCCAGCAAGTCCCCAGGACCCAATCAGCCCCAGCATTTT. Amino acid sequence: CASKSPGPNQPQHF. The full variable domain, its missing parts supplied by reference TRBV28 and TRBJ1-5, is DVKVTQSSRYLVKRTGEKVFLECVQDMDHENMFWYRQDPGLGLRLIYFSYDVKMKEKGDIPEGYSVSREKKERFSLILESASTNQTSMYLCASKSPGPNQPQHFGDGTRLSIL.

The rearrangement uses TRBV5-4 and TRBJ1-2; 8 bases agree with TRBD1. Germline CDR1 and CDR2: SGHNT and YYREEE (reference sequence). With V trimmed by 0 bases and J by 9 bases, 7 bases remained unmatched. The CDR3 has 14 amino acids. The CDR3 loop reads CASSLVGQGLSYTF. CDR3 in DNA: TGTGCCAGCAGCTTGGTCGGACAGGGATTGAGCTACACCTTC.

This sequence joins TRBV6-5 and TRBJ2-7; the D is unclear. Per germline, CDR1 MNHEY and CDR2 SVGAGI. Between the trimmed V and J ends, which lost 0 bases and 6 bases, there was a span of 12 bases. This CDR3 has 14 residues. The CDR3 sequence is CASSYSSLAPEQYF. Here the CDR3 DNA reads TGTGCCAGCAGTTACTCGAGTTTAGCCCCCGAGCAGTACTTC.

V is TRBV7-9 and J is TRBJ1-1; D might be TRBD1 (5 bases). The V gene's germline CDR1 is SEHNR and CDR2 FQNEAQ (reference sequence). The CDR3 loop spans 12 amino acids. The V end was cut by 7 bases, the J end by 9 bases, with 15 bases between. The CDR3 DNA reads as TGTGCCAGCACCCTTGGGGGGGAGAAAGCTTTCTTT. Its translation is CASTLGGEKAFF.

This chain connects TRBV28 to TRBJ2-1; D is possibly TRBD2 (6 bases). Trimming cost V 6 bases and J 12 bases, with 15 bases left between them. The CDR3 loop spans 12 amino acids. Germline V gene data show CDR1 as MDHEN and CDR2 as SYDVKM. DNA of the CDR3: TGTGCCAGCAGCTCGGGACTCCCCCGGCAGTTCTTC. Its protein product is CASSSGLPRQFF. Drawing the rest from reference TRBV28 and TRBJ2-1, the complete variable domain is DVKVTQSSRYLVKRTGEKVFLECVQDMDHENMFWYRQDPGLGLRLIYFSYDVKMKEKGDIPEGYSVSREKKERFSLILESASTNQTSMYLCASSSGLPRQFFGPGTRLTVL.

V and J are TRBV4-1 and TRBJ1-4; the D gene is possibly TRBD1 (6 bases). This CDR3 contains 16 residues. The V and J ends lost 1 base and 4 bases respectively, with 13 bases between them. Germline CDR1 MGHRA, CDR2 YSYEKL. DNA of the CDR3: TGCGCCAGCAGCCAAGGACGGACAGCTCGTAATGAAAAACTGTTTTTT. This gives the protein CASSQGRTARNEKLFF.

Comments on this clone: A junction boundary mismatches the germline segment, possibly from a read error. V gene TRBV5-1 combines with J gene TRBJ2-5; 16 bases agree with TRBD2. The CDR3 runs 20 residues. Germline V gene lookup returns CDR1 SGHRS and CDR2 YFSETQ. The CDR3, as DNA: TGCGCCCGCAGCACGACTCCGGGACTAGCGGGGGGGCCGCGTCAAGAGACCCAGTACTTC. It specifies CARSTTPGLAGGPRQETQYF.

The J gene is TRBJ1-4, the V gene TRBV6-1; no clear D. Germline V gene data show CDR1 as MNHNS and CDR2 as SASEGT. V was cut by 4 bases and J by 3 bases, with 15 bases left in between. The CDR3 has 16 residues. This chain's CDR3 is CASSAGSGLPNEKLFF. The CDR3 DNA reads as TGTGCCAGCAGTGCAGGAAGCGGGTTGCCTAATGAAAAACTGTTTTTT.

The V and J genes are TRBV5-5 and TRBJ1-6, with D perhaps TRBD1 (6 bases). V was shortened by 4 bases and J by 3 bases, with 8 bases between the two germline ends. The CDR3 sequence is 14 residues long. Germline CDR1 and CDR2: SGHKS and YYEKEE (reference sequence). CDR3 in amino acids: CASSGQNYNSPLHF. In DNA, the CDR3 is TGTGCCAGCAGCGGACAGAACTATAATTCACCCCTCCACTTT.

The CDR3, as DNA: TGTGCCAGCAGGTCAGGGACAGGGAGTTGGAGCACCGGGGAGCTGTTTTTT. It translates to CASRSGTGSWSTGELFF. The V call is TRBV27, the J call TRBJ2-2, with TRBD1 matching over 9 bases. V lost 6 bases to trimming and J lost 4 bases; unmatched junction nucleotides: 12. Germline V gene sequence: CDR1 MNHEY, CDR2 SMNVEV (reference sequence). The CDR3 is made up of 17 amino acids.

V and J are TRBV9 and TRBJ2-2, with D possibly being TRBD2 (6 bases). The CDR3 sequence is 15 residues long. Germline-derived CDR1 and CDR2 are SGDLS and YYNGEE. The V end was cut by 7 bases, the J end by 5 bases, with 18 bases between. Here the CDR3 DNA reads TGTGCCAGCGGCGGCCGGGGGAGTAATACCGGGGAGCTGTTTTTT. Its protein product is CASGGRGSNTGELFF.

V and J are TRBV7-9 and TRBJ1-5; no clear D. The CDR3 sequence is 16 residues long. The germline gives CDR1 SEHNR, CDR2 FQNEAQ (reference sequence). The V gene lost 0 bases and the J gene lost 1 base, with 10 bases spanning the gap. CDR3: CASSLAVGLSNQPQHF. The CDR3 nucleotides are TGTGCCAGCAGCTTAGCGGTAGGCTTAAGCAATCAGCCCCAGCATTTT.

This sequence joins TRBV3-1 (or the pseudogene TRBV3-2) and TRBJ1-1, with a weak D call TRBD1 (5 bases). Germline V CDR1 and CDR2: LGHDT, YNNKEL (reference sequence). V shed 2 bases and J shed 4 bases, with 8 bases lying between them. CDR3 size: 13 residues. The CDR3 loop reads CASSQQGATEAFF. The CDR3 DNA reads TGTGCCAGCAGCCAACAAGGGGCCACTGAAGCTTTCTTT.

The V call is TRBV28, the J call TRBJ1-5; D unclear. Germline values: CDR1 MDHEN, CDR2 SYDVKM. Deletions cut 7 bases from V and 1 base from J, with 14 bases between. The CDR3 totals 15 residues. The CDR3 coding sequence is TGTGCCAGCACCTCACACGGGGAGAGCAATCAGCCCCAGCATTTT. Translation gives CASTSHGESNQPQHF.

The rearrangement links TRBV19 to TRBJ2-7; D not resolved. The CDR3 spans 14 residues. Trimming removed 3 bases from V and 4 bases from J, with 13 bases in between. CDR1 is LNHDA and CDR2 is SQIVND in the germline V gene (reference sequence). CDR3 residues: CASSIYWGNYEQYF. In DNA form, the CDR3 reads TGTGCCAGTAGTATTTACTGGGGTAATTACGAGCAGTACTTC.